One and the same sample provided the 29 T cell receptor beta chains below, sequenced in a study of blood T cell repertoires in COVID-19. Clones were sequenced by immunoSEQ multiplex PCR, and TCRdb holds only the in-frame ones, with some missing. The sample consists of a few hundred thousand clones, 87% of them appearing once. Sequencing was done on a sample of peripheral blood. Source of these receptors: a woman aged 45-59 years with acute or convalescent COVID-19.

In DNA form, the CDR3 reads TGTGCCAGCAGGCCCGCCGGACAGGCAGGAAGGCAGCCCCAGCATTTT. As protein: CASRPAGQAGRQPQHF. This chain uses TRBV2 with TRBJ1-5, with 7 positions matching TRBD1. This CDR3 comprises 16 residues. The ends lost 6 bases at V and 7 bases at J; junction bases unmatched: 15. Germline V gene sequence: CDR1 SNHLY, CDR2 FYNNEI.

The chain is built from TRBV7-9 and TRBJ2-5, with 7 bases fitting TRBD2. V lost 4 bases and J lost 2; bases outside the gene matches: 7. Germline-derived CDR1 and CDR2 are SEHNR and FQNEAQ (reference sequence). There are 15 residues in the CDR3. The CDR3 nucleotides read TGTGCCAGCAGCTCCCTTACTAGCGAGCAAGAGACCCAGTACTTC. Protein sequence: CASSSLTSEQETQYF.

The genes are TRBV20-1 and TRBJ2-7; the match to TRBD2 covers 9 bases. Germline V gives CDR1 DFQATT, CDR2 SNEGSKA (reference sequence). The trim removed 3 bases at V and 7 bases at J, leaving 10 bases unmatched. The CDR3 consists of 14 residues. CDR3 amino acids: CSASRASGMGEQYF. CDR3 sequence (DNA): TGCAGTGCTAGTCGGGCTAGCGGGATGGGGGAGCAGTACTTC.

The rearrangement uses TRBV14 and TRBJ2-7, with TRBD2 as a possible D gene (6 bases). Germline V gene data show CDR1 as SGHDN and CDR2 as FVKESK. Trimming removed 5 bases from V and 2 bases from J, with 13 bases in between. This CDR3 is 14 amino acids long. The CDR3 bases are TGTGCCAGCAGCAAAAAGGGACTCACCTACGAGCAGTACTTC. It specifies CASSKKGLTYEQYF.

The chain employs TRBV28 and TRBJ1-1; maybe TRBD1 (5 bases). This CDR3 is 15 amino acids long. V shed 5 bases and J shed 0 bases, with 13 bases lying between them. The germline gives CDR1 MDHEN, CDR2 SYDVKM. CDR3 coding DNA: TGTGCCAGCAGTCAGCAAGGGGCGGTGAACACTGAAGCTTTCTTT. Its translation is CASSQQGAVNTEAFF.

This chain joins TRBV10-3 and TRBJ1-1; maybe TRBD1 (6 bases). This CDR3 comprises 13 residues. V was pared by 2 bases and J by 5 bases, with 9 bases between. Germline values: CDR1 ENHRY, CDR2 SYGVKD. The CDR3 reads CAISEKDSTEAFF. The CDR3 nucleotides are TGTGCCATCAGTGAGAAGGACAGTACTGAAGCTTTCTTT.

The rearrangement uses TRBV9 and TRBJ2-7; 10 positions match TRBD1. V lost 6 bases and J lost 3; bases outside the gene matches: 6. CDR1 and CDR2 (germline): SGDLS, YYNGEE. This CDR3 is 14 amino acids long. CDR3 DNA sequence: TGTGCCAGCAACCAGGGACAGGGGAACTACGAGCAGTACTTC. Protein: CASNQGQGNYEQYF.

The rearrangement links TRBV28 to TRBJ2-1, with a tentative D call TRBD2 (7 bases). Germline CDR1 reads MDHEN; CDR2 reads SYDVKM. This CDR3 region has 13 residues. V lost 8 bases and J 5 bases, leaving 13 bases between the germline ends. The CDR3 loop is CASLREGDNEQFF. The CDR3 bases are TGTGCCAGCCTGAGGGAGGGGGACAATGAGCAGTTCTTC. Together with reference TRBV28 and TRBJ2-1, the CDR3 gives the full variable domain: DVKVTQSSRYLVKRTGEKVFLECVQDMDHENMFWYRQDPGLGLRLIYFSYDVKMKEKGDIPEGYSVSREKKERFSLILESASTNQTSMYLCASLREGDNEQFFGPGTRLTVL.

The rearrangement links TRBV30 to TRBJ2-2, with TRBD2 identical over 11 bases. The CDR3 is 14 amino acids. With V trimmed by 8 bases and J by 4 bases, 6 bases remained unmatched. Germline V gives CDR1 GTSNPN, CDR2 SVGIG (reference sequence). CDR3 nucleotide sequence: TGTGCCGGAACTAGCGGGAGAGGCACCGGGGAGCTGTTTTTT. It specifies CAGTSGRGTGELFF.

This chain links TRBV4-3 with TRBJ2-1, with 7 nucleotides matching TRBD2. CDR1 is LGHNA and CDR2 is YSLEER in the germline V gene. The CDR3 covers 16 residues. The junction had 10 bases not matched to a gene; V was cut back by 3 bases and J by 5 bases. As DNA, the CDR3 is TGCGCCAGCAGCCATGGGCGGGGACTACCCAACAATGAGCAGTTCTTC. Its translation is CASSHGRGLPNNEQFF.

This chain links TRBV10-3 with TRBJ2-4; 9 nucleotides align to TRBD1. CDR1 ENHRY and CDR2 SYGVKD come from the germline V gene. The V gene end was trimmed by 2 bases and the J gene end by 0 bases; junction bases not matched to a gene: 8. This CDR3 has 18 amino acids. CDR3 coding DNA: TGTGCCATCAGTGAGACAGGGGGCGTAGCGCGAGCCAAAAACATTCAGTACTTC. Translating gives CAISETGGVARAKNIQYF.

V usage is TRBV28 and J usage is TRBJ1-1; TRBD1 might be the D (5 bases). The V gene's germline CDR1 is MDHEN and CDR2 SYDVKM. V shed 6 bases and J shed 3 bases, with 11 bases lying between them. The CDR3 sequence is 13 residues long. CDR3 in amino acids: CASSHAGDTEAFF. CDR3 nucleotides: TGTGCCAGCAGCCATGCGGGGGACACTGAAGCTTTCTTT. Based on the CDR3 plus reference TRBV28 and TRBJ1-1, the full variable domain is DVKVTQSSRYLVKRTGEKVFLECVQDMDHENMFWYRQDPGLGLRLIYFSYDVKMKEKGDIPEGYSVSREKKERFSLILESASTNQTSMYLCASSHAGDTEAFFGQGTRLTVV.

The chain combines TRBV29-1 with TRBJ1-2; D is uncertain. V lost 5 bases and J 6 bases, leaving 10 bases between the germline ends. This CDR3 is 11 amino acids long. CDR1 and CDR2 (germline): SQVTM, ANQGSEA. CDR3 DNA: TGCAGCGTTAGGGAGCCTGATGGCTACACCTTC. It yields the protein CSVREPDGYTF.

This clone was counted between two and nine times. V gene TRBV27 combines with J gene TRBJ2-7; D is ambiguous. Germline CDR1 and CDR2: MNHEY and SMNVEV (reference sequence). Trimming took 6 bases from V and 5 from J, leaving 17 bases between them. The CDR3 is 14 residues long. The CDR3 coding sequence is TGTGCCAGCAGCTTGGCGGTGCTGTACCACGAGCAGTACTTC. As protein: CASSLAVLYHEQYF.

J is TRBJ2-7 and V is TRBV7-3; the D gene is possibly TRBD1 (6 bases). CDR1 and CDR2 (germline): SGHTA, FQGTGA. CDR3 length equals 13 residues. Trimming pared 4 bases from V and 7 bases from J, leaving 14 bases between. The CDR3 nucleotides are TGTGCCAGCAGCTCGGGAACAGGGCGGGAGCAGTACTTC. It codes for CASSSGTGREQYF.

V is TRBV28 and J is TRBJ2-2, with 9 bases identical to TRBD1. Germline assignment: CDR1 MDHEN and CDR2 SYDVKM. This CDR3 has 15 residues. The junction had 13 bases not matched to a gene; V was cut back by 10 bases and J by 7 bases. The CDR3 DNA reads TGTGCCACTATGGCTACGGACAGGGGCGACGGGGAGCTGTTTTTT. Its translation is CATMATDRGDGELFF.

V gene TRBV27 combines with J gene TRBJ1-2; D gene unclear. Germline V gives CDR1 MNHEY, CDR2 SMNVEV (reference sequence). This CDR3 comprises 14 residues. V was shortened by 2 bases and J by 1 base, with 8 bases between the two germline ends. The CDR3 loop reads CASSLGRNNYGYTF. CDR3 nucleotides: TGTGCCAGCAGTTTAGGCAGGAATAACTATGGCTACACCTTC.

The chain has TRBV18 and TRBJ2-3, with TRBD2 identical over 11 bases. CDR1 KGHSH and CDR2 LQKENI come from the germline V gene. V lost 5 bases and J lost 5; bases outside the gene matches: 6. The CDR3 consists of 15 residues. The CDR3 loop reads CASSMLAGGEDTQYF. The CDR3 DNA follows: TGTGCCAGCTCAATGTTAGCGGGAGGGGAAGATACGCAGTATTTT. The whole variable domain, filled in from reference TRBV18 and TRBJ2-3, reads NAGVMQNPRHLVRRRGQEARLRCSPMKGHSHVYWYRQLPEEGLKFMVYLQKENIIDESGMPKERFSAEFPKEGPSILRIQQVVRGDSAAYFCASSMLAGGEDTQYFGPGTRLTVL.

The genes are TRBV7-2 and TRBJ1-1; perhaps TRBD1 as D (6 bases). V lost 5 bases and J lost 2, with 12 bases in between. The germline CDR1 and CDR2 sequences are SGHTA and FQGNSA. The CDR3 contains 14 residues. The CDR3 nucleotides are TGTGCCAGCAGCCAGAACAGGGATAACACTGAAGCTTTCTTT. Protein: CASSQNRDNTEAFF.

CDR3: CAIKGDTRPYEQYF. The CDR3 DNA sequence: TGTGCCATCAAGGGGGACACTCGTCCCTACGAGCAGTACTTC. The chain is built from TRBV10-3 and TRBJ2-7; perhaps TRBD1 as D (6 bases). The CDR3 totals 14 residues. CDR1 and CDR2 from the germline V gene are ENHRY and SYGVKD. The V end was cut by 7 bases, the J end by 2 bases, with 15 bases between.

With respect to this clone: Additional DNA sequences in this sample encode the identical CDR3. This sequence joins TRBV2 and TRBJ2-5, with 8 bases aligning to TRBD1. The V gene end was trimmed by 6 bases and the J gene end by 5 bases; junction bases not matched to a gene: 2. This CDR3 comprises 12 residues. Germline CDR1 SNHLY, CDR2 FYNNEI. The CDR3 loop is CASRDRAETQYF. CDR3 DNA sequence: TGTGCCAGCAGGGACAGGGCGGAGACCCAGTACTTC.

The J gene is TRBJ2-7, the V gene TRBV28, with 11 bases lining up with TRBD1. J gave up 5 bases and V 10 bases, and 13 bases lay outside the gene matches. The germline CDR1 and CDR2 sequences are MDHEN and SYDVKM. The CDR3 spans 15 residues. CDR3 nucleotide sequence: TGTGCCACCAGATCCGGGACAGGGGGTTCCAACGAGCAGTACTTC. Its translation: CATRSGTGGSNEQYF.

The genes are TRBV6-6 and TRBJ2-1; tentatively, D is TRBD2 (5 bases). CDR1 and CDR2 from the germline V gene are MNHNY and SVGAGI (reference sequence). Trimming cost V 6 bases and J 0 bases, with 15 bases left between them. CDR3 length: 16 residues. CDR3 DNA sequence: TGTGCCAGCAGCCTACGTAGCGCGAGCTCCTACAATGAGCAGTTCTTC. It encodes CASSLRSASSYNEQFF.

This sequence joins TRBV28 and TRBJ2-5; D perhaps matches TRBD1 (5 bases). The CDR3 is 15 residues long. V was pared by 4 bases and J by 2 bases, with 14 bases between. The germline CDR1 and CDR2 sequences are MDHEN and SYDVKM. CDR3 DNA: TGTGCCAGCAGTTCGCCTCAGGGAAAACAAGAGACCCAGTACTTC. Its translation: CASSSPQGKQETQYF. The full variable domain, in which reference TRBV28 and TRBJ2-5 provide the parts outside the CDR3, is DVKVTQSSRYLVKRTGEKVFLECVQDMDHENMFWYRQDPGLGLRLIYFSYDVKMKEKGDIPEGYSVSREKKERFSLILESASTNQTSMYLCASSSPQGKQETQYFGPGTRLLVL.

V gene TRBV7-9 combines with J gene TRBJ2-7; D gene ambiguous. Germline V lookup: CDR1 SEHNR, CDR2 FQNEAQ (reference sequence). V shed 5 bases and J shed 2 bases, with 16 bases lying between them. This CDR3 comprises 15 residues. CDR3 sequence (DNA): TGTGCCAGCAGCCTGAAACGACTGGTAACCTACGAGCAGTACTTC. This codes for CASSLKRLVTYEQYF.

J is TRBJ2-3 and V is TRBV6-2 or TRBV6-3, with unresolved D. Germline V gene data show CDR1 as MNHEY and CDR2 as SVGEGT. Trimming removed 5 bases at V and 0 bases at J, with 6 bases between. The CDR3 totals 13 residues. In DNA, the CDR3 is TGTGCCAGCAGTGCCACTAGCACAGATACGCAGTATTTT. This translates into CASSATSTDTQYF.

With respect to this clone: Other DNA sequences in this sample translate to the same CDR3. The chain has TRBV5-4 and TRBJ2-7; 9 bases line up with TRBD2. The germline gives CDR1 SGHNT, CDR2 YYREEE (reference sequence). V gave up 0 bases and J gave up 2 bases; unmatched junction bases: 3. The CDR3 runs to 15 residues. The CDR3 DNA reads TGTGCCAGCAGCTTGGGGTCTAGCGGGACCTACGAGCAGTACTTC. The encoded protein is CASSLGSSGTYEQYF.

The J gene is TRBJ2-1, the V gene TRBV7-8; 10 bases map to TRBD2. Germline V gene sequence: CDR1 SGHVS, CDR2 FQNEAQ. The V gene end was trimmed by 5 bases and the J gene end by 8 bases; junction bases not matched to a gene: 12. CDR3 length equals 16 residues. CDR3 residues: CASSEQLAGTGHEQFF. CDR3 DNA: TGTGCCAGCAGCGAGCAACTAGCGGGAACTGGGCATGAGCAGTTCTTC.

The V and J genes are TRBV7-2 and TRBJ1-5; 7 bases match TRBD1. Germline CDR1 SGHTA, CDR2 FQGNSA. With V trimmed by 2 bases and J by 6 bases, 1 base remained unmatched. This CDR3 is built from 13 residues. The CDR3 DNA is TGTGCCAGCAGCTTAAGGGGGCCTCAGCCCCAGCATTTT. Residues: CASSLRGPQPQHF. Together with reference TRBV7-2 and TRBJ1-5, the CDR3 gives the full variable domain: GAGVSQSPSNKVTEKGKDVELRCDPISGHTALYWYRQSLGQGLEFLIYFQGNSAPDKSGLPSDRFSAERTGGSVSTLTIQRTQQEDSAVYLCASSLRGPQPQHFGDGTRLSIL.